These 31 T cell receptor beta chains share one sample of origin, sequenced in a study of blood T cell repertoires in COVID-19. Produced via immunoSEQ multiplex PCR; TCRdb's table is partial and in-frame only. The sample has about 180,000 clones, just over 85% seen once. Sequencing was done on a sample of peripheral blood. Receptors were obtained from a middle-aged man with active or convalescent COVID-19.

This clone has just one count. This chain connects TRBV2 to TRBJ1-2, with D unclear. CDR3 length: 13 residues. Trimming removed 6 bases at V and 3 bases at J, with 11 bases between. Germline CDR1 SNHLY, CDR2 FYNNEI. CDR3 loop: CASSVDGDYGYTF. The DNA for the CDR3 is TGTGCCAGCAGCGTAGACGGAGACTATGGCTACACCTTC. Supplemented by reference TRBV2 and TRBJ1-2, the full variable domain reads EPEVTQTPSHQVTQMGQEVILRCVPISNHLYFYWYRQILGQKVEFLVSFYNNEISEKSEIFDDQFSVERPDGSNFTLKIRSTKLEDSAMYFCASSVDGDYGYTFGSGTRLTVV.

V and J are TRBV5-1 and TRBJ1-2; 9 positions match TRBD1. The CDR3 extends over 14 amino acids. The V gene end was trimmed by 5 bases and the J gene end by 11 bases; junction bases not matched to a gene: 13. The V gene's germline CDR1 is SGHRS and CDR2 YFSETQ. The CDR3 is CASSVDGTGGAYTF. CDR3 coding DNA: TGCGCCAGCAGTGTTGATGGAACAGGGGGCGCGTACACCTTC.

J is TRBJ2-1 and V is TRBV6-2 or TRBV6-3, with D unresolved. V shed 5 bases and J shed 8 bases, with 10 bases lying between them. The germline V gene encodes CDR1 MNHEY and CDR2 SVGEGT. The CDR3 length is 12 residues. The CDR3 spells CASSIVSDEQFF. Written as DNA, the CDR3 is TGTGCCAGCAGTATCGTCTCCGATGAGCAGTTCTTC.

This clone was found a few times. The chain employs TRBV5-5 and TRBJ2-5, with 13 bases aligning to TRBD2. Looked up from germline, CDR1 is SGHKS and CDR2 is YYEKEE (reference sequence). J lost 6 bases, V lost 0 bases, and 2 bases had no gene match. The CDR3 covers 15 residues. The CDR3 here is CASSLGTSGSQTQYF. CDR3 sequence (DNA): TGTGCCAGCAGCTTGGGGACTAGCGGGAGCCAGACCCAGTACTTC.

The chain has TRBV5-4 and TRBJ2-7; 8 positions match TRBD1. After removal of 2 bases from V and 5 bases from J, the junction contained 9 bases not matched to a gene. The germline V gene has CDR1 SGHNT and CDR2 YYREEE (reference sequence). The CDR3 consists of 15 residues. CDR3 DNA: TGTGCCAGCAGCTTTCCGGGCAGGGGGCACGACGAGCAGTACTTC. It codes for CASSFPGRGHDEQYF.

This sequence joins TRBV3-1 (or the pseudogene TRBV3-2) and TRBJ2-7; 9 bases map to TRBD2. Losses at the gene ends were 3 bases for V and 2 bases for J; bases not matched to a gene: 5. This CDR3 contains 15 residues. In germline, CDR1 is LGHDT, CDR2 YNNKEL (reference sequence). CDR3 amino acids: CASSQGTSTAYEQYF. CDR3 DNA: TGTGCCAGCAGCCAGGGGACTAGCACAGCCTACGAGCAGTACTTC.

This chain joins TRBV5-1 and TRBJ1-2; tentatively, D is TRBD1 (5 bases). CDR3 length: 14 residues. V was pared by 0 bases and J by 3 bases, with 9 bases between. The germline CDR1 and CDR2 sequences are SGHRS and YFSETQ. CDR3 nucleotide sequence: TGCGCCAGCAGCTTGGAAGGGGCTGACTATGGCTACACCTTC. Translated, it gives CASSLEGADYGYTF.

The chain recombines TRBV6-5 with TRBJ2-4; D is unclear. The CDR3 extends over 14 amino acids. The germline V and J ends were trimmed by 6 bases and 0 bases, with 9 bases remaining between them. CDR1 and CDR2 from the germline V gene are MNHEY and SVGAGI. CDR3 amino acids: CASRLSLAKNIQYF. Here the CDR3 DNA reads TGTGCCAGCAGACTGTCCTTAGCCAAAAACATTCAGTACTTC.

This chain joins TRBV18 and TRBJ2-1; 8 bases agree with TRBD1. The V gene's germline CDR1 is KGHSH and CDR2 LQKENI. The J segment lost 8 bases and the V segment lost 0 bases, leaving 9 bases of the junction unmatched. The CDR3 consists of 16 residues. CDR3 DNA sequence: TGTGCCAGCTCACCACCGATAGGACAGGGTATAGATGAGCAGTTCTTC. Translating gives CASSPPIGQGIDEQFF.

The genes are TRBV12-3 or TRBV12-4 and TRBJ2-5; possible D gene TRBD2, 6 bases. The ends were cut back, 10 bases at V and 5 bases at J, with 17 bases in the middle. This CDR3 region has 13 residues. The DNA for the CDR3 is TGTGCCACCCGAAAGGAGGGTCACGAGACCCAGTACTTC. It translates to CATRKEGHETQYF.

This clone was counted once. CDR3 sequence: CASSFGNRGSETQYF. The CDR3 DNA follows: TGTGCCAGCAGCTTCGGTAACAGGGGCAGCGAGACCCAGTACTTC. The chain links TRBV7-6 to TRBJ2-5, with 7 positions matching TRBD1. Germline loops: CDR1 SGHVS, CDR2 FNYEAQ. CDR3 length equals 15 residues. J gave up 5 bases and V 3 bases, and 9 bases lay outside the gene matches. Variable domain in full (rest from reference TRBV7-6 and TRBJ2-5): GAGVSQSPRYKVTKRGQDVALRCDPISGHVSLYWYRQALGQGPEFLTYFNYEAQQDKSGLPNDRFSAERPEGSISTLTIQRTEQRDSAMYRCASSFGNRGSETQYFGPGTRLLVL.

The chain uses TRBV6-1 and TRBJ1-1, with D possibly being TRBD1 (6 bases). V lost 1 base to trimming and J lost 0 bases, with 12 bases between them. Per the germline V gene, CDR1 is MNHNS and CDR2 is SASEGT. The CDR3 spans 16 residues. The CDR3 nucleotides are TGTGCCAGCAGTGAAGGAGCCAGGGGAATGAACACTGAAGCTTTCTTT. Translating it yields CASSEGARGMNTEAFF.

The chain carries TRBV28 and TRBJ1-4; 7 nucleotides align to TRBD1. The trim removed 2 bases at V and 6 bases at J, leaving 18 bases unmatched. The CDR3 sequence is 19 residues long. Germline V gives CDR1 MDHEN, CDR2 SYDVKM. This chain's CDR3 is CASSLTHGTADLSDEKLFF. Here the CDR3 DNA reads TGTGCCAGCAGTTTAACGCACGGGACAGCAGACCTTTCGGATGAAAAACTGTTTTTT.

The V gene is TRBV21-1, the J gene TRBJ2-5; no DNA check was done on the table's D call, TRBD1. TRBV21-1 is a listed pseudogene. This CDR3 region has 17 residues. This chain's CDR3 is CASSGLRGQRIEETQYF. The CDR3 coding sequence is TGTGCCAGCAGCGGCTTAAGGGGACAACGGATAGAAGAGACCCAGTACTTC.

The genes are TRBV15 and TRBJ1-2, with D possibly matching TRBD1 (6 bases). The CDR3 runs 15 residues. Between the trimmed V and J ends, which lost 1 base and 6 bases, there was a span of 15 bases. From germline, CDR1 is LNHNV and CDR2 YYDKDF (reference sequence). CDR3 nucleotide sequence: TGTGCCACCAGCAGAGTTCTGGGGGCCCCCAATGGCTACACCTTC. Its protein product is CATSRVLGAPNGYTF.

The chain carries TRBV28 and TRBJ2-7; 7 positions match TRBD2. Germline CDR1 reads MDHEN; CDR2 reads SYDVKM. Losses at the gene ends were 11 bases for V and 4 bases for J; bases not matched to a gene: 14. The CDR3 length is 14 residues. In DNA form, the CDR3 reads TGTGCCGGGAGCTGGGGGGGGGAAAGGTACGAGCAGTACTTC. Protein: CAGSWGGERYEQYF.

The rearrangement joins TRBV21-1 to TRBJ1-2. TRBV21-1 is deemed a pseudogene. The length of the CDR3 is 13 residues. The CDR3 loop reads CASSRGAKYGYTF. The DNA of the CDR3 is TGTGCCAGCAGCCGGGGGGCGAAGTATGGCTACACCTTC.

This chain uses TRBV5-1 with TRBJ1-3, with a weak D call TRBD1 (5 bases). Trimming took 3 bases from V and 0 from J, leaving 10 bases between them. The CDR3 extends over 15 amino acids. Germline V gene data show CDR1 as SGHRS and CDR2 as YFSETQ. The CDR3 region is CASSSDSYSGNTIYF. Here the CDR3 DNA reads TGCGCCAGCAGCTCCGACAGTTACTCTGGAAACACCATATATTTT. Full variable domain (remainder filled in from reference TRBV5-1 and TRBJ1-3): KAGVTQTPRYLIKTRGQQVTLSCSPISGHRSVSWYQQTPGQGLQFLFEYFSETQRNKGNFPGRFSGRQFSNSRSEMNVSTLELGDSALYLCASSSDSYSGNTIYFGEGSWLTVV.

The chain carries TRBV6-5 and TRBJ1-1, with D possibly being TRBD1 (6 bases). Trimming left V 4 bases short and J 0 bases short, with 12 bases between. This CDR3 is 15 amino acids long. Germline assignment: CDR1 MNHEY and CDR2 SVGAGI. The CDR3 reads CASSSRQVVNTEAFF. The CDR3 nucleotides are TGTGCCAGCAGTTCAAGACAGGTCGTGAACACTGAAGCTTTCTTT.

With regard to this clone: At one end, the junction sequence differs from germline, possibly due to a read error. J is TRBJ2-7 and V is TRBV7-2, with 9 bases identical to TRBD2. The CDR3 consists of 15 residues. CDR1 is SGHTA, CDR2 FQGNSA, per germline. The CDR3 loop reads CASSLDGLARGEQYF. CDR3 coding DNA: TGTGCCAGCAGTTTAGATGGACTAGCGAGGGGCGAGCAGTACTTC.

The chain carries TRBV27 and TRBJ2-7; 10 bases are a match to TRBD1. CDR1 is MNHEY and CDR2 is SMNVEV in the germline V gene (reference sequence). The V gene end was trimmed by 6 bases and the J gene end by 6 bases; junction bases not matched to a gene: 8. The CDR3 contains 14 residues. As DNA, the CDR3 is TGTGCCAGCAGGGAGGACAGGGGGGTTGTCGAGCAGTACTTC. Its translation: CASREDRGVVEQYF.

This rearrangement joins TRBV11-2 to TRBJ2-2; 8 positions match TRBD2. CDR3 size: 15 residues. The germline V gene encodes CDR1 SGHAT and CDR2 FQNNGV. With 3 bases clipped from V and 4 bases from J, the junction kept 4 bases outside the gene matches. This CDR3 is CASSFRTSPTGELFF. CDR3 sequence (DNA): TGTGCCAGCAGCTTCCGGACTAGCCCCACCGGGGAGCTGTTTTTT.

The chain joins TRBV29-1 to TRBJ2-7, with 10 bases identical to TRBD1. The germline gives CDR1 SQVTM, CDR2 ANQGSEA. Trimming took 3 bases from V and 0 from J; bases not matched to a gene: 8. CDR3 length: 16 residues. The CDR3 nucleotides are TGCAGCGTTGAGGCCAGGGACAGGGGTATCTCCTACGAGCAGTACTTC. Its protein is CSVEARDRGISYEQYF.

V usage is TRBV19 and J usage is TRBJ1-5; the D gene is possibly TRBD1 (5 bases). This CDR3 has 15 amino acids. Germline V CDR1 and CDR2: LNHDA, SQIVND (reference sequence). V was cut by 7 bases and J by 4 bases, with 17 bases left in between. This CDR3 reads CASISGHEINQPQHF. Written as DNA, the CDR3 is TGTGCCAGTATAAGTGGACATGAGATTAATCAGCCCCAGCATTTT.

The chain employs TRBV9 and TRBJ1-6; TRBD1 might be the D (5 bases). CDR1 SGDLS and CDR2 YYNGEE come from the germline V gene. The CDR3 covers 12 residues. Trimming shortened V by 4 bases and J by 14 bases, and 13 bases separated the two germline ends. CDR3 loop: CASSTAGGALHF. The DNA of the CDR3 is TGTGCCAGCAGCACAGCCGGAGGGGCCCTCCACTTT.

The genes are TRBV7-2 and TRBJ2-5, with 8 bases identical to TRBD2. CDR1 and CDR2 (germline): SGHTA, FQGNSA. Trimming cost V 0 bases and J 5 bases; bases outside gene matches: 5. CDR3 length: 15 amino acids. CDR3 DNA: TGTGCCAGCAGCTTAGCGGTAGCGGGGTCGGAGACCCAGTACTTC. Its protein is CASSLAVAGSETQYF.

The CDR3 DNA reads as TGTGCCAGCAGCCTTTCGCAGGGGGCTCGGGGTGAAAAACTGTTTTTT. Translation: CASSLSQGARGEKLFF. V usage is TRBV3-1 (or the pseudogene TRBV3-2) and J usage is TRBJ1-4, with 8 bases matching TRBD1. Germline CDR1 LGHDT, CDR2 YNNKEL (reference sequence). V shed 4 bases, J shed 7 bases, and the junction held 11 bases outside the gene matches. There are 16 residues in the CDR3.

This sequence joins TRBV12-3 or TRBV12-4 and TRBJ1-1, with D unresolved. Trimming shortened V by 3 bases and J by 1 base, and 6 bases separated the two germline ends. CDR3 length: 13 amino acids. The chain's CDR3 is CASSFNRNTEAFF. The CDR3 nucleotides are TGTGCCAGCAGTTTTAACAGGAACACTGAAGCTTTCTTT.

This chain connects TRBV6-2 or TRBV6-3 to TRBJ1-2, with D unresolved. V was cut by 0 bases and J by 2 bases, with 7 bases left in between. Germline V gives CDR1 MNHEY, CDR2 SVGEGT. The CDR3 runs to 14 residues. The CDR3, as DNA: TGTGCCAGCAGTTACTCCCACAAAAACTATGGCTACACCTTC. Its protein product is CASSYSHKNYGYTF.

The chain has TRBV4-1 and TRBJ1-3; possible D gene TRBD1, 6 bases. The germline CDR1 and CDR2 sequences are MGHRA and YSYEKL. Between the trimmed V and J ends, which lost 5 bases and 5 bases, there was a span of 13 bases. This CDR3 contains 14 residues. This CDR3 reads CASSLPTGRNTIYF. For the CDR3, the DNA is TGCGCCAGCAGCTTGCCGACAGGACGAAACACCATATATTTT.

This rearrangement joins TRBV2 to TRBJ2-1; 10 bases are shared with TRBD2. Trimming cost V 5 bases and J 7 bases; bases outside gene matches: 11. The length of the CDR3 is 16 residues. Germline V gene data show CDR1 as SNHLY and CDR2 as FYNNEI. The chain's CDR3 is CASSTRLAGASNEQFF. The CDR3 nucleotides are TGTGCCAGCAGTACGCGGCTAGCGGGGGCAAGTAATGAGCAGTTCTTC.